This TCR beta chain was identified in a study of blood T cell repertoires in COVID-19. In the study overall: The samples span acute and convalescent COVID-19 from the United States, Italy and Spain.

The CDR3 contains 16 residues. Germline V lookup: CDR1 SGDLS, CDR2 YYNGEE. The V gene lost 0 bases and the J gene lost 2 bases, with 12 bases spanning the gap. Original processing methods: Reference gene primer amplification gave nucleated cell count estimates. The method was immunoSEQ multiplex PCR; TCRdb's version includes in-frame clones alone and lacks a portion of them. V and J calls and clone size are those listed in that table; D and trimming were worked out from the DNA. The data show about 120,000 clones, 75% to 90% seen once. The receptor was isolated from a woman between 65 and 79 years old with acute or convalescent COVID-19. This rearrangement joins TRBV9 to TRBJ1-3, with D maybe TRBD1 (6 bases). Sample: peripheral blood. CDR3 region: CASSVETGRTGNTIYF. The CDR3 bases are TGTGCCAGCAGCGTAGAAACAGGGCGGACTGGAAACACCATATATTTT.